This TCR beta chain was observed in a study of Graves' ophthalmopathy and Graves' hyperthyroidism. Looking at the study overall: Samples of peripheral blood were obtained at initial diagnosis, prior to treatment of any kind.

At least ten counts were recorded for this clonotype. Its specificity is unknown. The authors amplified TCR beta CDR3 regions from RNA transcripts. Second-round multiplex PCR came after a first-round RT-PCR that employed HTBI primers. A single record per CDR3 protein comes from TCRdb applying MiXCR to the multiplex PCR reads. The table lists 450,000 or so distinct CDR3 sequences, around an eighth of them singletons. Study observations and caveats: Most thyroid clonotypes expanded beyond 0.001 frequency were also found in blood.

The CDR3 is made up of 14 amino acids. From germline, CDR1 is MNHEY and CDR2 SVGAGI. V gave up 0 bases and J gave up 4 bases, with 7 bases separating them. The sequenced material came from blood. The TCR sequence derives from a woman aged 25-40 years with Graves' ophthalmopathy. The chain couples TRBV6-5 to TRBJ1-5, with D unclear. Written as DNA, the CDR3 is TGTGCCAGCAGTTACTCAAGAGAGAATCAGCCCCAGCATTTT. This codes for CASSYSRENQPQHF.